This T cell receptor beta chain was documented in a study of T-cell memory formation after mild COVID-19 (dated by TCRdb to the early 2020s). In the study overall: TCR sequence clusters from the two donors were found to be largely donor specific. In a couple of donors, T-cell clones that expanded and contracted after mild COVID-19 were followed by sequencing TCRalpha and TCRbeta repertoires longitudinally. The cohort comprised two young, previously healthy adult volunteers, one female and one male. Broad study findings and their caveats: Contracting CD4+ clones appeared mostly in the CM and EM memory subsets, whereas CD8+ clones were enriched in EMRA. SARS-CoV-2 specificity was not confirmed for the second-wave clones peaking on day 37. From day 15 to 85, contracting clones showed balanced CD4/CD8 phenotypes, whereas a second wave of clones that expanded from day 15 to 37 leaned towards CD4+. Only two mild cases were covered by the study, and larger cohorts that include severe cases with pre-infection samples were considered necessary. Some responding clones were detected in pre-infection memory, which suggested that pre-existing cross-reactive memory T cells had joined the SARS-CoV-2 response.

Comments on this clonotype: The specificity of this receptor is unknown. No much larger clone is present one base from it, and per-base qualities are unavailable.

For sequencing, an Illumina NovaSeq 6000 was employed. cDNA libraries for TCRalpha and TCRbeta were prepared by 5'RACE using constant-segment primers, with sample barcodes and unique molecular identifiers added. RNA was extracted from every sample with Trizol reagent. Libraries were amplified in two PCR steps, with a second sample barcode and Illumina TruSeq adapters added in the second step. Sequencing of libraries was performed on an Illumina NovaSeq with 2 x 150 bp paired-end reads. For the original study's pipeline: The reads were demultiplexed and collapsed into UMI-guided consensus sequences using migec v1.2.7. With mixcr v2.1.11, UMI consensuses were aligned to TRA and TRB V and J templates and assembled into clonotypes. A clonotype was counted as expanded or contracted only if both edgeR and NoisET called the change significant, with noise models trained on biological replicates. edgeR calls used a false discovery rate-adjusted p below 0.01 and a log2 fold-change threshold of 1. As an exploratory analysis of dynamics, PCA with hierarchical clustering was applied to max-normalized trajectories of the 1000 most abundant clonotypes. The CD4 or CD8 phenotype of responding clones was assigned using the separately sequenced CD4+ and CD8+ repertoires. TCRdb redid the processing of the public reads, applying fastp at Q25 and MiXCR, and retained in-frame beta chains. Identical CDR3 proteins give one entry, which carries the most common genes and DNA. The V and J calls and clone size come from TCRdb's table, not from the authors' own analysis. Counted in this sample were 300,000 to 400,000 distinct CDR3 sequences; approximately 15% of them appeared once. The ten largest clones capture around 21% of the sample.

From V the trimming removes 1 base and from J it removes 4 bases, while the gene matches leave 8 bases of the junction unaccounted for. CDR1 and CDR2, per the germline V gene (reference sequence), are LGHDT and YNNKEL. Including the terminal cysteine and phenylalanine, the CDR3 comprises 16 residues. Just the 48-base CDR3 DNA is kept, in frame starting at base 1. Ficoll-Paque density gradient centrifugation was used to isolate PBMCs. The source of this sequence is a man between 18 and 35 years old who had mild COVID-19 (a few samples of this study predate the infection). The sample titles of this study are shuffled in the database, so cell type and time point are left out; the donor was told from shared clones. The sample taken for sequencing was PBMCs or a T cell subset sorted from them (not recorded which). The chain joins TRBV3-1 to TRBJ2-3, with 7 bases matching TRBD2. The DNA is as follows: TGTGCCAGCAGCCAAGGTCCGGGGGGAATCTCAGATACGCAGTATTTT. Its coded protein is CASSQGPGGISDTQYF.